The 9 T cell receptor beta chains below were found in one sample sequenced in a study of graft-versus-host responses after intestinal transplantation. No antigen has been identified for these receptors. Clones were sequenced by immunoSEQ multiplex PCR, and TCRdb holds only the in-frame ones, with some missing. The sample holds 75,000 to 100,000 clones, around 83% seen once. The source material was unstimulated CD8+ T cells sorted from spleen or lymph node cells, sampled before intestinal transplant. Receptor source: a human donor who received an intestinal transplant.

CDR3 nucleotides: TGTGCCAGCAGCTTGAGTCGCGGAACCTCCTACGAGCAGTACTTC. Residues: CASSLSRGTSYEQYF. The chain couples TRBV5-6 to TRBJ2-7; no firm D call. In germline, CDR1 is SGHDT, CDR2 YYEEEE. This CDR3 is 15 amino acids long. Trimming cost V 1 base and J 0 bases, with 11 bases left between them.

CDR3 nucleotide sequence: TGCGCCAGCAGCTTCGGGGGGATTAATGAAAAACTGTTTTTT. Protein: CASSFGGINEKLFF. The chain uses TRBV5-1 and TRBJ1-4; D is perhaps TRBD1 (5 bases). Trimming shortened V by 2 bases and J by 4 bases, and 9 bases separated the two germline ends. The CDR3 loop spans 14 amino acids. Germline CDR1 SGHRS, CDR2 YFSETQ.

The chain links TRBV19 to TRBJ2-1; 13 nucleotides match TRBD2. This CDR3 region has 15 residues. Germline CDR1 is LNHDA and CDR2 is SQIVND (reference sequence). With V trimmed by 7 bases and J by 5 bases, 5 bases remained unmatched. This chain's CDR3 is CASTTLAGGNNEQFF. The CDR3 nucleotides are TGTGCCAGTACCACACTAGCGGGAGGGAACAATGAGCAGTTCTTC.

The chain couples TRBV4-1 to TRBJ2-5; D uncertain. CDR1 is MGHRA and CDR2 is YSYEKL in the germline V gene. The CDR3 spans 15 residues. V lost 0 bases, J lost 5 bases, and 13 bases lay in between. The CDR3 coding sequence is TGCGCCAGCAGCCAAGAAAACGGGTGGTTCGAGACCCAGTACTTC. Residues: CASSQENGWFETQYF.

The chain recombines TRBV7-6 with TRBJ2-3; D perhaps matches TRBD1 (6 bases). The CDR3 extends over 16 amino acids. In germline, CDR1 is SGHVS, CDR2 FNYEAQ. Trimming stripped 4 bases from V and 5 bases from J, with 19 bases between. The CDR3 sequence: CASSSGVNGQIDTQYF. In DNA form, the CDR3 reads TGTGCCAGCAGCTCAGGGGTTAATGGGCAGATAGATACGCAGTATTTT.

The CDR3 DNA reads as TGTGCCAGCAGCTTAAACGCCCTCCGTCAGGAAAAAACCTACGAGCAGTACTTC. Translation: CASSLNALRQEKTYEQYF. The V call is TRBV7-8, the J call TRBJ2-5, with D unresolved. TRBJ2-7 explains the end of the DNA better; the J call may be wrong. The CDR3 length is 18 residues. Looked up from germline, CDR1 is SGHVS and CDR2 is FQNEAQ.

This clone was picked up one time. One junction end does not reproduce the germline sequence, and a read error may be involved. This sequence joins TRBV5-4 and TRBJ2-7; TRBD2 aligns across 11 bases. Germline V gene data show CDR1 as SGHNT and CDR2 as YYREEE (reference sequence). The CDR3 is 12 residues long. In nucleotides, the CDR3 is TGTGCCAGCAGCTTGGGGACTAGCGGGTCTCACTTC. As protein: CASSLGTSGSHF.

CDR3 loop: CASSLESQYEQYF. As DNA, the CDR3 is TGTGCCAGCAGCTTGGAAAGTCAGTACGAGCAGTACTTC. This rearrangement joins TRBV5-4 to TRBJ2-7; D is uncertain. Trimming removed 0 bases at V and 4 bases at J, with 8 bases between. Germline values: CDR1 SGHNT, CDR2 YYREEE (reference sequence). The CDR3 is 13 amino acids.

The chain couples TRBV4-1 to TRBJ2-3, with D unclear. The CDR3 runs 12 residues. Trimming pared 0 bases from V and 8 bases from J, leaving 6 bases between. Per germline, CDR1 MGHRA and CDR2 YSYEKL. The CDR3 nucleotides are TGCGCCAGCAGCCAAGATGGGGTTACGCAGTATTTT. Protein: CASSQDGVTQYF.